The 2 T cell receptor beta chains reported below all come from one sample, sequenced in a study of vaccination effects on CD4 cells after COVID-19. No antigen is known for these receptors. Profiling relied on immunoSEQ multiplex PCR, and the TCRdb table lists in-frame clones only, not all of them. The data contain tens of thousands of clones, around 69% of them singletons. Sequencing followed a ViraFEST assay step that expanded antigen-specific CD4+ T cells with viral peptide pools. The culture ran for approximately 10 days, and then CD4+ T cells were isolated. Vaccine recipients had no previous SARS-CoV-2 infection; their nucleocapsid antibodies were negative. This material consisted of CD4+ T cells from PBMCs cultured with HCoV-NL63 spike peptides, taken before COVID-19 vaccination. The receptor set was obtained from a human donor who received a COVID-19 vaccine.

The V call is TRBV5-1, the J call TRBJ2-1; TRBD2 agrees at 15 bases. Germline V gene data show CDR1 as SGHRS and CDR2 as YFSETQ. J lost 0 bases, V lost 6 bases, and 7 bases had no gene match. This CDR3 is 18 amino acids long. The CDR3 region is CASTFGLAGGLSYNEQFF. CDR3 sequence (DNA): TGCGCCAGCACATTCGGACTAGCGGGGGGGCTCTCCTACAATGAGCAGTTCTTC.

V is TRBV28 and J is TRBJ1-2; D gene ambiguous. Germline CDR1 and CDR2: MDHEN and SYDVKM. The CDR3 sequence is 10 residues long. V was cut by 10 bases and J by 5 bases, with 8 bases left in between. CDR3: CAIKGYGYTF. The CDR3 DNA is TGTGCCATCAAAGGATATGGCTACACCTTC.